The clone carrying this TCR beta chain showed up many times. The V end lost 0 bases, the J end lost 0 bases, and 4 bases lay between the germline ends. Germline values: CDR1 SGDLS, CDR2 YYNGEE. This CDR3 comprises 14 residues. This record belongs to a study of T cell repertoires in cytomegalovirus infection. Study-wide context: Public TCR beta signatures provided an indication of both CMV infection and a matching HLA type.

TCRdb re-analysed the reads in MiXCR, keeping a single row per CDR3 protein. Among some 150,000 distinct CDR3 sequences, less than 25% were seen once, and the ten largest hold about 10%. The V and J genes are TRBV9 and TRBJ1-5; D gene ambiguous. This receptor was obtained from a human donor in good health (CMV status not recorded). Some clones in this sample may be carry-over from other donors' samples. Sequenced: PBMCs. The CDR3 spells CASSVDYSNQPQHF. Here the CDR3 DNA reads TGTGCCAGCAGCGTAGACTATAGCAATCAGCCCCAGCATTTT.